These 7 T cell receptor beta chains share one sample of origin, sequenced in a study of Graves' ophthalmopathy and Graves' hyperthyroidism. The TCR beta CDR3 regions underwent amplification from RNA transcripts. HTBI-primed first-round RT-PCR preceded second-round multiplex PCR. TCRdb redid the calling of the multiplex PCR reads with MiXCR, one entry per CDR3 protein. This table has about 50,000 distinct CDR3 sequences, around 50% appearing once. Sequenced sample: peripheral blood. Receptors were obtained from an adult woman with Graves' ophthalmopathy.

This clonotype appeared a single time. This chain joins TRBV7-2 and TRBJ1-2; 7 bases are a match to TRBD1. The ends lost 5 bases at V and 6 bases at J; junction bases unmatched: 9. The CDR3 extends over 14 amino acids. Germline CDR1 is SGHTA and CDR2 is FQGNSA. In DNA, the CDR3 is TGTGCCAGCAGCCCCGAGACAGGGAATAATGGCTACACCTTC. Its protein is CASSPETGNNGYTF.

Comment on this clonotype: In this CDR3 the conserved last residue, phenylalanine or tryptophan, is missing, so a read error is likely. Because the CDR3's place on the DNA is in doubt, the DNA is left out and the CDR3 is given as listed by TCRdb. The CDR3 sequence is CSARDMAG. The chain is built from TRBV20-1 and TRBJ2-7; no check of the table's D call, TRBD2, against the DNA was made. Germline loops: CDR1 DFQATT, CDR2 SNEGSKA (reference sequence). From its first to its last residue, the CDR3 has 8 amino acids.

The V gene is TRBV19, the J gene TRBJ2-1, with D perhaps TRBD2 (5 bases). The V end lost 10 bases, the J end lost 5 bases, and 12 bases lay between the germline ends. From germline, CDR1 is LNHDA and CDR2 SQIVND (reference sequence). The CDR3 is made up of 12 amino acids. In DNA, the CDR3 is TGTGCCACCCTCGGGATCAACAATGAGCAGTTCTTC. It yields the protein CATLGINNEQFF.

The chain is built from TRBV10-3 and TRBJ2-5; D is uncertain. Germline CDR1 reads ENHRY; CDR2 reads SYGVKD. Trimming stripped 4 bases from V and 0 bases from J, with 9 bases between. This CDR3 contains 14 residues. The CDR3 DNA reads as TGTGCCATCAGTGCCTCCCAGGACCAAGAGACCCAGTACTTC. Translated, it gives CAISASQDQETQYF.

This clonotype occurred many times. This rearrangement joins TRBV20-1 to TRBJ1-1, with D maybe TRBD1 (5 bases). Germline V gene lookup returns CDR1 DFQATT and CDR2 SNEGSKA (reference sequence). The CDR3 covers 12 residues. The chain's CDR3 is CKIHSGGTEAFF. The CDR3 coding sequence is TGCAAGATACATTCGGGGGGCACTGAAGCTTTCTTT.

V and J are TRBV6-7 and TRBJ2-7, with a weak D call TRBD1 (5 bases). TRBV6-7 is assigned to the ORF class and has an uncertain function. CDR3 size: 13 residues. Trimming cost V 7 bases and J 4 bases, with 14 bases left between them. CDR3 coding DNA: TGTGCCAGCAATGACAGAAGTCTGTACGAGCAGTACTTC. Translated: CASNDRSLYEQYF.

V usage is TRBV20-1 and J usage is TRBJ2-3, with D tentatively TRBD2 (6 bases). V shed 3 bases and J shed 11 bases, with 18 bases lying between them. The germline CDR1 and CDR2 sequences are DFQATT and SNEGSKA (reference sequence). The CDR3 loop spans 13 amino acids. CDR3 in DNA: TGCAGTGCTAGCCCTAGCGCATACAATGAGCAGTATTTT. This codes for CSASPSAYNEQYF.